This record concerns one TCR beta chain sequence. V trimming: 9 bases; J trimming: 4 bases; junction bases outside the gene matches: 4. Germline V lookup: CDR1 MNHNS, CDR2 SASEGT. This CDR3 spans 12 amino acids. Amplification targeted TCR beta CDR3 regions from RNA transcripts. With the HTBI primer set, the TCR CDR3 went through a first round of RT-PCR. A single record per CDR3 protein comes from TCRdb applying MiXCR to the multiplex PCR reads. The sample holds some 98,000 distinct CDR3 sequences, roughly 39% seen once. The sample belongs to a study of T cells in Graves' hyperthyroidism and ophthalmopathy.

Sequencing was performed on peripheral blood or thyroid tissue (not recorded which). J is TRBJ1-2 and V is TRBV6-1; 8 nucleotides agree with TRBD1. This receptor was obtained from a woman under 40 with Graves' hyperthyroidism. The CDR3 loop is CASGDRLYGYTF. Here the CDR3 DNA reads TGTGCCAGTGGGGACAGGCTCTATGGCTACACCTTC.